The clone carrying this T cell receptor beta chain was seen a few times. These data originate in a study of T cell responses to AZD1222 COVID-19 vaccine. V lost 2 bases to trimming and J lost 7 bases, with 14 bases between them. This CDR3 is built from 14 residues. Germline CDR1 MNHEY, CDR2 SMNVEV (reference sequence). Here immunoSEQ multiplex PCR was the method, and the copy in TCRdb shows in-frame clones only, minus some. This table has 95,000 to 150,000 clones, about nine tenths appearing once. This specimen was peripheral blood, taken on day 0 of AZD1222 vaccination. This chain links TRBV27 with TRBJ1-1, with D hard to call. This sequence originates from an adult in good health. The CDR3 region has the DNA TGTGCCAGCAGTTTAGGTTCGGCACCCCGTGAAGCTTTCTTT. It specifies CASSLGSAPREAFF.